This TCR beta chain stems from a study of somatic mutations in cytotoxic T cells in rheumatoid arthritis. Study details: No treatment had yet been given when patient blood (less than 31 ml EDTA) was drawn, right after diagnosis. General study findings and limits: Some patients, about an eighth of the roughly 65, had a largest CD8+ clone that exceeded 20% of CD8+ cells.

Clones were read by immunoSEQ multiplex PCR, and TCRdb kept only the in-frame ones, dropping some. The repertoire holds roughly 20,000 clones, around 80% seen once, with approximately 9.3% in the top ten. The CDR3 is 15 amino acids. Per the germline V gene, CDR1 is LNHNV and CDR2 is YYDKDF (reference sequence). V lost 0 bases and J lost 5; bases outside the gene matches: 6. On this clone itself: Its matching antigen is unknown.

Input material: CD8+ T cells sorted from blood. V usage is TRBV15 and J usage is TRBJ1-2, with TRBD1 identical over 7 bases. The clonotype originates from an adult with rheumatoid arthritis. Here the CDR3 DNA reads TGTGCCACCAGCAGAGATCGCCGGGACAGTTATGGCTACACCTTC. Translation gives CATSRDRRDSYGYTF.